This T cell receptor beta chain came from a study of breast tumors, draining lymph nodes, adjacent tissues. Study results and limitations: Tumor T cell lymph node origin was a supported hypothesis, not proven.

Each CDR3 protein gets one entry after TCRdb re-called the multiplex PCR reads with MiXCR. The sample has tens of thousands of distinct CDR3 sequences, 23% seen once. V gave up 2 bases and J gave up 2 bases, with 10 bases separating them. This CDR3 contains 16 residues. Germline CDR1 SGHVS, CDR2 FQNEAQ. This clonotype came up many times. What it binds is unknown. The chain uses TRBV7-8 and TRBJ2-6; D is perhaps TRBD2 (5 bases). The sequence was obtained from a female donor with breast cancer. Some clones in this sample may be carry-over from other donors' samples. Sequenced sample: breast tumor tissue. CDR3 nucleotide sequence: TGTGCCAGCAGCTTACTGTCGAGGGCTGGGGCCAACGTCCTGACTTTC. It is translated as CASSLLSRAGANVLTF.